This T cell receptor (beta chain) was identified in a study of PD-1 blockade in classical Hodgkin lymphoma. Background on the study: Patients were infused with nivolumab 3 mg/kg every 2 weeks. Notes on the study in general: Compared with healthy donors, newly diagnosed patients reportedly showed lower baseline TCR diversity.

Looked up from germline, CDR1 is MNHEY and CDR2 is SMNVEV (reference sequence). Trimming removed 5 bases from V and 4 bases from J, with 14 bases in between. The CDR3 consists of 14 residues. Worth noting for this clone: As yet, its antigen is unknown.

Profiled with immunoSEQ multiplex PCR; TCRdb holds only in-frame clones, not every one. The sample shows approximately 79,000 clones, 92% of them seen only once. Autologous stem cell transplantation was followed by relapse in every patient, and brentuximab vedotin exposure varied. Sequenced material: peripheral blood mononuclear cells (PBMCs), taken before the second cycle of nivolumab. The sequence was collected from a human donor with classical Hodgkin lymphoma. This chain uses TRBV27 with TRBJ1-1; D gene ambiguous. The CDR3 loop is CASSDSGPGTEAFF. CDR3 DNA sequence: TGTGCCAGCAGTGATTCCGGACCGGGCACTGAAGCTTTCTTT.